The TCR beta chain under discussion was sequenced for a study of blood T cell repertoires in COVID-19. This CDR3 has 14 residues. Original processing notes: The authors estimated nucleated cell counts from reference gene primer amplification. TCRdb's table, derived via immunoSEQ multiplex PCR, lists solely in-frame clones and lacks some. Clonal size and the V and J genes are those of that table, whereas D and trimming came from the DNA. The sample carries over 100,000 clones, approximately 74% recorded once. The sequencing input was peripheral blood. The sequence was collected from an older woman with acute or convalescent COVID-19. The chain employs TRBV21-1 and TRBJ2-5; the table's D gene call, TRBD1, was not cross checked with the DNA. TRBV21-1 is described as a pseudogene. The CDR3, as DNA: TGTGCCAGCAGCAAGGGACAGCTGCAAGAGACCCAGTACTTC. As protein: CASSKGQLQETQYF.